The rows below give T cell receptor beta chains drawn from one sample of a study of cytomegalovirus exposure and HLA in healthy donors. Libraries were prepared by immunoSEQ multiplex PCR; TCRdb keeps only in-frame clonotypes and omits some of them. This sample carries fewer than 70,000 clones, 60% to 75% of them seen once, and the ten largest clones take around 15%. What was sequenced was PBMCs. These receptors all stem from a male donor in good health and CMV-seropositive. The CDR3 runs from the conserved cysteine through the conserved F or W. D genes are given only for firm matches. Clone size appears in some rows only: once, few, many, or a class for an expanded clone.

few	-	TRBV12-5	TRBJ1-4	CATRGREDEKLFF	TGTGCTACACGAGGCAGGGAGGATGAAAAACTGTTTTTT
-	-	TRBV10-3	TRBJ2-5	CAIRDSGVTQYF	TGTGCCATCAGGGACAGTGGAGTAACCCAGTACTTC
-	-	TRBV7-2	TRBJ1-4	CASSPGRGNEKLFF	TGTGCCAGCAGCCCGGGGAGGGGAAACGAAAAACTGTTTTTT
-	TRBD1	TRBV6-1	TRBJ2-2	CASSEAFQGVYTGELFF	TGTGCCAGCAGTGAAGCGTTCCAGGGGGTATACACCGGGGAGCTGTTTTTT
-	TRBD1	TRBV5-1	TRBJ1-2	CASSWSWTGGGGYTF	TGCGCCAGCAGCTGGAGTTGGACAGGGGGCGGTGGCTACACCTTC
-	-	TRBV25-1	TRBJ1-4	CASSEYGSRSNEKLFF	TGTGCCAGCAGTGAATACGGATCCAGGTCTAATGAAAAACTGTTTTTT
-	-	TRBV2	TRBJ2-7	CASSRAGRNEQYF	TGTGCCAGCAGTCGGGCGGGAAGGAACGAGCAGTACTTC
-	-	TRBV2	TRBJ2-7	CASNREAYEQYF	TGTGCCAGCAACAGGGAAGCCTACGAGCAGTACTTC
once	-	TRBV7-2	TRBJ2-7	CASSLSYRDEQYF	TGTGCCAGTAGCTTATCCTACAGGGACGAGCAGTACTTC
once	-	TRBV27	TRBJ1-5	CASSLGAGQIQPQHF	TGTGCCAGCAGTTTAGGGGCAGGACAGATTCAGCCCCAGCATTTT
-	-	TRBV28	TRBJ1-5	CASRLQRWDQPQHF	TGTGCCAGCAGGCTACAGCGGTGGGATCAGCCCCAGCATTTT
-	-	TRBV7-6	TRBJ2-7	CASSLGASAREEQYF	TGTGCCAGCAGCTTAGGGGCTAGCGCCAGGGAGGAGCAGTACTTC
few	-	TRBV19	TRBJ2-7	CASSFTPQGSSYEQYF	TGTGCCAGTAGTTTCACCCCGCAGGGTAGCTCCTACGAGCAGTACTTC
once	TRBD2	TRBV2	TRBJ2-3	CASTTSGTDTQYF	TGTGCCAGCACTACTAGCGGCACAGATACGCAGTATTTT
-	TRBD1	TRBV5-1	TRBJ2-2	CASSPGQGGERELFF	TGCGCCAGCAGCCCAGGACAGGGTGGCGAAAGGGAGCTGTTTTTT
-	-	TRBV5-1	TRBJ2-5	CASSSLQGFQETQYF	TGCGCCAGCAGCTCCCTACAGGGTTTCCAAGAGACCCAGTACTTC
-	TRBD1	TRBV10-2	TRBJ2-1	CASSGPGTGSHNEQFF	TGCGCCAGCAGTGGTCCCGGGACAGGGAGCCACAATGAGCAGTTCTTC
-	TRBD1	TRBV14	TRBJ2-3	CASSHSGQGGTQYF	TGTGCCAGCAGCCACTCTGGACAGGGTGGAACGCAGTATTTT
few	-	TRBV4-1	TRBJ2-7	CASSQGELIGDEQYF	TGCGCCAGCAGCCAAGGTGAGCTAATAGGGGACGAGCAGTACTTC
-	-	TRBV2	TRBJ1-2	CASSGRPHNYGYTF	TGTGCCAGCAGTGGGCGGCCCCATAACTATGGCTACACCTTC
-	-	TRBV7-9	TRBJ1-2	CASNRGGGRKYGYTF	TGTGCCAGCAACCGGGGCGGGGGAAGGAAATATGGCTACACCTTC
few	TRBD2	TRBV30	TRBJ2-5	CAWAGGPGGPETQYF	TGTGCCTGGGCGGGAGGGCCGGGGGGGCCAGAGACCCAGTACTTC
-	-	TRBV5-4	TRBJ2-4	CASSPGGAKNIQYF	TGTGCCAGCAGCCCAGGGGGGGCCAAAAACATTCAGTACTTC
-	-	TRBV19	TRBJ1-1	CASSTPGLNTEAFF	TGTGCCAGTAGTACCCCAGGGCTGAACACTGAAGCTTTCTTT
-	TRBD2	TRBV5-4	TRBJ2-3	CASREYGGDTDTQYF	TGTGCTAGCAGGGAGTATGGGGGGGACACAGATACGCAGTATTTT
-	-	TRBV7-3	TRBJ2-1	CASSLGLTANNEQFF	TGTGCCAGCAGCTTAGGCCTCACAGCTAACAATGAGCAGTTCTTC
-	-	TRBV5-1	TRBJ2-7	CASSFGGAAYEQYF	TGCGCCAGCAGCTTCGGCGGGGCCGCCTACGAGCAGTACTTC
-	-	TRBV10-3	TRBJ1-2	CAIRLGHFLNYGYTF	TGTGCCATCAGGTTAGGACATTTCCTTAACTATGGCTACACCTTC
-	-	TRBV2	TRBJ1-6	CASTRGAYLDSPLHF	TGTGCCAGCACCAGAGGTGCATACCTAGATTCACCCCTCCACTTT
-	-	TRBV27	TRBJ1-1	CASSLVFGGDTEAFF	TGTGCCAGCAGTTTAGTGTTCGGGGGGGACACTGAAGCTTTCTTT
-	TRBD2	TRBV12-5	TRBJ2-3	CASGSGLAQGTDTQYF	TGTGCTAGTGGCTCTGGACTAGCGCAGGGCACAGATACGCAGTATTTT
-	-	TRBV6-5	TRBJ2-5	CASTGETQYF	TGTGCCAGCACCGGGGAGACCCAGTACTTC
-	TRBD1	TRBV6-1	TRBJ2-7	CASTRQGASEQYF	TGTGCCAGCACGAGACAGGGGGCTTCCGAGCAGTACTTC
-	TRBD1	TRBV5-1	TRBJ2-7	CASSLQGQGEYEQYF	TGCGCCAGCAGCTTGCAAGGACAGGGGGAATACGAGCAGTACTTC
once	-	TRBV5-5	TRBJ2-4	CASSFGVSDIQYF	TGTGCCAGCAGCTTTGGTGTCTCAGACATTCAGTACTTC
-	TRBD1	TRBV7-2	TRBJ1-5	CASSLVRDSRQPQHF	TGTGCCAGCAGCTTAGTCCGGGACAGCAGACAGCCCCAGCATTTT
once	TRBD1	TRBV19	TRBJ1-5	CASSFGGGRNQPQHF	TGTGCCAGTAGTTTCGGAGGGGGCCGTAATCAGCCCCAGCATTTT
-	-	TRBV6-5	TRBJ2-3	CATALGDTDTQYF	TGTGCCACCGCCCTCGGGGACACAGATACGCAGTATTTT
few	TRBD2	TRBV11-3	TRBJ2-1	CASSLEQGGTSGGAHEQFF	TGTGCCAGCAGCTTAGAACAGGGCGGGACTAGCGGGGGGGCTCATGAGCAGTTCTTC
few	-	TRBV7-9	TRBJ2-7	CASEGDTEAYEQYF	TGTGCCAGTGAAGGGGATACGGAAGCCTACGAGCAGTACTTC
-	TRBD1	TRBV30	TRBJ1-5	CAWSVTGGNQPQHF	TGTGCCTGGAGTGTAACAGGGGGCAATCAGCCCCAGCATTTT
-	-	TRBV7-2	TRBJ2-2	CASSLIGQNTGELFF	TGTGCCAGCAGCTTAATCGGACAGAACACCGGGGAGCTGTTTTTT